One sample yielded the 26 T cell receptor beta chains listed below, sequenced in a study of CD8 T cells in ankylosing spondylitis. A single record per CDR3 protein comes from TCRdb applying MiXCR to the 5' RACE reads. The sample has 240,000 or so distinct CDR3 sequences; less than 10% are singletons. Sequenced sample: blood, either unsorted or a sorted T cell fraction (not recorded which). The origin of the receptors is a male donor with ankylosing spondylitis or in good health (not recorded which).

This chain links TRBV5-1 with TRBJ1-1; 8 bases are a match to TRBD1. This CDR3 is 13 amino acids long. V dropped 8 bases and J dropped 5; count of bases not matched to a gene: 8. Looked up from germline, CDR1 is SGHRS and CDR2 is YFSETQ. CDR3 sequence: CASKTGDDTEAFF. CDR3 sequence (DNA): TGCGCCAGTAAGACAGGGGATGATACTGAAGCTTTCTTT.

This clonotype was seen a few times. The chain recombines TRBV7-2 with TRBJ2-1; D unresolved. Germline lookup yields CDR1 SGHTA and CDR2 FQGNSA. The CDR3 spans 13 residues. Trimming took 8 bases from V and 9 from J, leaving 17 bases between them. The CDR3 nucleotides read TGTGCCAGCCTCCCCAGATGGTACGGTGAGCAGTTCTTC. Translation gives CASLPRWYGEQFF.

The sample holds a few counts of this clonotype. The genes are TRBV7-9 and TRBJ2-2; a weak D match, TRBD1 (5 bases). V was cut by 7 bases and J by 4 bases, with 13 bases left in between. Germline-derived CDR1 and CDR2 are SEHNR and FQNEAQ (reference sequence). This CDR3 spans 14 amino acids. CDR3 loop: CASTLGLSTGELFF. CDR3 coding DNA: TGTGCCAGCACCTTGGGGCTGAGCACCGGGGAGCTGTTTTTT. The full variable domain, its missing parts supplied by reference TRBV7-9 and TRBJ2-2, is DTGVSQNPRHKITKRGQNVTFRCDPISEHNRLYWYRQTLGQGPEFLTYFQNEAQLEKSRLLSDRFSAERPKGSFSTLEIQRTEQGDSAMYLCASTLGLSTGELFFGEGSRLTVL.

This clonotype was counted at least ten times. The chain employs TRBV5-1 and TRBJ2-7; D unresolved. CDR3 length: 17 residues. In germline, CDR1 is SGHRS, CDR2 YFSETQ. The V and J ends lost 4 bases and 1 base respectively, with 21 bases between them. The CDR3 here is CASSPISVGIKSYEQYF. The CDR3 DNA reads TGCGCCAGCAGCCCGATCAGCGTCGGAATTAAATCCTACGAGCAGTACTTC.

At least ten counts were recorded for this clonotype. The rearrangement links TRBV6-2 or TRBV6-3 to TRBJ2-2; TRBD1 matches 10 bases. The CDR3 runs 16 residues. Per the germline V gene, CDR1 is MNHEY and CDR2 is SVGEGT. Unmatched junction bases numbered 2, after V lost 0 bases and J lost 4 bases. The DNA for the CDR3 is TGTGCCAGCAGTTACTCGGGACAGGGGAGCACCGGGGAGCTGTTTTTT. Translated, it gives CASSYSGQGSTGELFF.

The chain combines TRBV4-3 with TRBJ2-7; 8 positions agree with TRBD1. Germline V gives CDR1 LGHNA, CDR2 YSLEER. This CDR3 contains 16 residues. J gave up 6 bases and V 0 bases, and 10 bases lay outside the gene matches. CDR3 residues: CASSQDNGAGGLEQYF. CDR3 nucleotides: TGCGCCAGCAGCCAAGATAATGGGGCAGGGGGCCTCGAGCAGTACTTC.

This clonotype showed up just once. This sequence joins TRBV7-9 and TRBJ2-5, with D maybe TRBD1 (5 bases). CDR3 size: 13 residues. Germline CDR1 and CDR2: SEHNR and FQNEAQ (reference sequence). V lost 6 bases and J lost 3, with 11 bases in between. The CDR3 DNA follows: TGTGCCAGCAGGTACCTGACAGAAGAGACCCAGTACTTC. As protein: CASRYLTEETQYF.

This clonotype was observed at least ten times. This sequence joins TRBV10-3 and TRBJ2-3; TRBD2 might be the D (6 bases). V dropped 7 bases and J dropped 3 bases, with 11 bases sitting between them. This CDR3 is 13 amino acids long. CDR1 and CDR2 (germline): ENHRY, SYGVKD. CDR3 in amino acids: CAITGGVTDTQYF. The CDR3 region has the DNA TGTGCCATCACTGGCGGGGTAACAGATACGCAGTATTTT.

This clonotype was counted many times. V and J are TRBV6-5 and TRBJ1-1; a weak D match, TRBD1 (5 bases). The V gene's germline CDR1 is MNHEY and CDR2 SVGAGI. The CDR3 consists of 13 residues. V lost 6 bases to trimming and J lost 1 base, with 9 bases between them. The CDR3 DNA reads as TGTGCCAGCAGCTACAGGAAGAACACTGAAGCTTTCTTT. Translated: CASSYRKNTEAFF.

This clonotype has only a few counts. V and J are TRBV7-2 and TRBJ2-2; possible D gene TRBD1, 6 bases. V lost 5 bases and J lost 6, with 13 bases in between. This CDR3 contains 14 residues. Germline V gives CDR1 SGHTA, CDR2 FQGNSA. For the CDR3, the DNA is TGTGCCAGCAGCCTGGGACACCGGGCCGGGGAGCTGTTTTTT. Amino acids: CASSLGHRAGELFF.

This clonotype was counted at least ten times. V and J are TRBV4-3 and TRBJ2-2; D is ambiguous. The germline V gene encodes CDR1 LGHNA and CDR2 YSLEER. The CDR3 extends over 13 amino acids. The V gene lost 0 bases and the J gene lost 6 bases, with 5 bases spanning the gap. The CDR3 here is CASSQEGPGELFF. The CDR3 DNA reads TGCGCCAGCAGCCAAGAAGGTCCCGGGGAGCTGTTTTTT.

V usage is TRBV5-1 and J usage is TRBJ2-7, with 13 bases fitting TRBD2. Germline CDR1 and CDR2: SGHRS and YFSETQ. The J segment lost 2 bases and the V segment lost 4 bases, leaving 6 bases of the junction unmatched. The CDR3 runs 16 residues. The CDR3 DNA is TGCGCCAGCAGCGGGTGGACTAGCGGGAGCCCCTACGAGCAGTACTTC. It specifies CASSGWTSGSPYEQYF.

The chain couples TRBV30 to TRBJ2-1; possibly TRBD1 or TRBD2 for D (6 bases each). V lost 5 bases, J lost 9 bases, and 20 bases lay in between. CDR1 and CDR2 from the germline V gene are GTSNPN and SVGIG (reference sequence). The CDR3 loop spans 14 amino acids. The CDR3 DNA sequence: TGTGCCTGGGGCCAACCGGGGGCCGTTGGTGAGCAGTTCTTC. It is translated as CAWGQPGAVGEQFF.

In this sample, this clonotype turned up many times. The chain is built from TRBV20-1 and TRBJ2-1; D is undetermined. This CDR3 comprises 15 residues. Trimming took off 2 bases at V and 3 bases at J, with 14 bases between the two ends. Germline CDR1 is DFQATT and CDR2 is SNEGSKA (reference sequence). Here the CDR3 reads CSARPAKGVYNEQFF. DNA of the CDR3: TGCAGTGCTAGACCAGCGAAAGGTGTCTACAATGAGCAGTTCTTC.

This sequence joins TRBV7-9 and TRBJ2-2; D not certain. Trimming removed 2 bases at V and 3 bases at J, with 13 bases between. The germline V gene has CDR1 SEHNR and CDR2 FQNEAQ (reference sequence). The CDR3 is 16 amino acids. The CDR3 spells CASSLSRVAHTGELFF. The CDR3 coding sequence is TGTGCCAGCAGCTTAAGCCGGGTCGCGCACACCGGGGAGCTGTTTTTT.

This chain connects TRBV7-2 to TRBJ2-3, with D possibly TRBD2 on 5 matching bases. Per germline, CDR1 SGHTA and CDR2 FQGNSA. The CDR3 totals 17 residues. Trimming pared 4 bases from V and 0 bases from J, leaving 17 bases between. The CDR3 region is CASSSRPLAASTDTQYF. In nucleotides, the CDR3 is TGTGCCAGCAGCTCACGCCCGCTAGCAGCTAGCACAGATACGCAGTATTTT.

At least ten counts were recorded for this clonotype. The CDR3 DNA sequence: TGCAGCGTTGTTGAGAACACTGAAGCTTTCTTT. Its translation is CSVVENTEAFF. This chain joins TRBV29-1 and TRBJ1-1; D gene ambiguous. The length of the CDR3 is 11 residues. The germline CDR1 and CDR2 sequences are SQVTM and ANQGSEA. The V end was cut by 4 bases, the J end by 1 base, with 4 bases between.

The chain recombines TRBV3-1 with TRBJ2-1, with D unclear. Germline V gene sequence: CDR1 LGHDT, CDR2 YNNKEL (reference sequence). V was cut by 3 bases and J by 12 bases, with 15 bases left in between. CDR3 length equals 13 residues. For the CDR3, the DNA is TGTGCCAGCAGCCAGCAAACTCGGGCCGGGCAGTTCTTC. This sequence encodes CASSQQTRAGQFF.

This clonotype was counted only a few times. The chain's CDR3 is CASSPRTGGPYEQYF. The CDR3 DNA is TGCGCCAGCAGCCCACGGACAGGGGGACCCTACGAGCAGTACTTC. This chain uses TRBV5-1 with TRBJ2-7; 10 bases match TRBD1. V was pared by 4 bases and J by 2 bases, with 6 bases of the junction left unmatched. Germline CDR1 SGHRS, CDR2 YFSETQ. The CDR3 length is 15 residues.

This clonotype showed up many times. The gene calls are TRBV9 and TRBJ2-3, with 9 bases that match TRBD1. This CDR3 has 15 amino acids. J was trimmed by 5 bases and V by 4 bases; bases with no gene match: 8. CDR1 is SGDLS, CDR2 YYNGEE, per germline. CDR3 bases: TGTGCCAGCAGCCCCCGGACAGGGGATGGAGATACGCAGTATTTT. Residues: CASSPRTGDGDTQYF.

V usage is TRBV18 and J usage is TRBJ2-4; D is unclear. This CDR3 contains 13 residues. Per the germline V gene, CDR1 is KGHSH and CDR2 is LQKENI. Trimming removed 2 bases from V and 9 bases from J, with 11 bases in between. The CDR3 protein is CASSPAADSIQYF. CDR3 nucleotides: TGTGCCAGCTCACCAGCAGCAGATAGCATTCAGTACTTC. Full variable domain (rest looked up from reference TRBV18 and TRBJ2-4): NAGVMQNPRHLVRRRGQEARLRCSPMKGHSHVYWYRQLPEEGLKFMVYLQKENIIDESGMPKERFSAEFPKEGPSILRIQQVVRGDSAAYFCASSPAADSIQYFGAGTRLSVL.

This clonotype was seen at least ten times. This chain joins TRBV4-3 and TRBJ2-2; D is perhaps TRBD1 (6 bases). V was pared by 0 bases and J by 6 bases, with 17 bases between. This CDR3 has 17 amino acids. Per germline, CDR1 LGHNA and CDR2 YSLEER. The chain's CDR3 is CASSQESQGTRPGELFF. CDR3 in DNA: TGCGCCAGCAGCCAAGAATCGCAGGGGACCCGTCCCGGGGAGCTGTTTTTT.

This clonotype was counted many times. V usage is TRBV20-1 and J usage is TRBJ2-1, with 10 bases lining up with TRBD2. V gave up 6 bases and J gave up 7 bases; unmatched junction bases: 9. This CDR3 comprises 14 residues. The germline CDR1 and CDR2 sequences are DFQATT and SNEGSKA (reference sequence). For the CDR3, the DNA is TGCAGTGCCAACCTAGCGGGGGCGTTGAATGAGCAGTTCTTC. Residues: CSANLAGALNEQFF.

This clonotype has more than one count but fewer than ten. The rearrangement links TRBV19 to TRBJ2-1, with a possible D match to TRBD2 (6 bases). Between the trimmed V and J ends, which lost 7 bases and 5 bases, there was a span of 12 bases. This CDR3 comprises 13 residues. Looked up from germline, CDR1 is LNHDA and CDR2 is SQIVND (reference sequence). For the CDR3, the DNA is TGTGCCAGTAAGAGCGGGCCCAACAATGAGCAGTTCTTC. It specifies CASKSGPNNEQFF.

This clonotype was recorded at least ten times. The gene calls are TRBV5-1 and TRBJ2-5; D call uncertain. The V gene lost 2 bases and the J gene lost 5 bases, with 7 bases spanning the gap. The germline CDR1 and CDR2 sequences are SGHRS and YFSETQ. This CDR3 comprises 12 residues. In DNA form, the CDR3 reads TGCGCCAGCAGCTTCCCCCGGGAGACCCAGTACTTC. It yields the protein CASSFPRETQYF.

This clonotype was seen many times. This chain connects TRBV3-1 to TRBJ2-7; 9 bases map to TRBD1. V lost 3 bases and J lost 5; bases outside the gene matches: 8. The germline V gene has CDR1 LGHDT and CDR2 YNNKEL (reference sequence). CDR3 length equals 15 residues. The CDR3 reads CASSHIETGGDEQYF. The CDR3 nucleotides are TGTGCCAGCAGCCACATCGAGACAGGGGGGGACGAGCAGTACTTC.